This TCR beta chain was retrieved from a study of chemoradiotherapy in HPV16-positive cancers. Points from the study as a whole: For HPV16-positive patients, expanding HPV-responsive T cells associated with longer recurrence-free survival. Candidate HPV-specific clones and E7-related TCR motifs grew in tumor during treatment.

Generated by immunoSEQ multiplex PCR, the TCRdb table keeps only in-frame clones and is missing some. The top ten hold approximately 1.5% of the sample, which has over 10,000 clones, roughly 80% seen once. Notes on this clone: Its target is unknown.

There are 13 residues in the CDR3. Germline V gene sequence: CDR1 ENHRY, CDR2 SYGVKD. Between the trimmed V and J ends, which lost 5 bases and 3 bases, there was a span of 11 bases. Repeated repertoire sampling spanned the course of chemoradiotherapy. The source of this sequence is a human donor with HPV-associated anogenital cancer. The V and J genes are TRBV10-3 and TRBJ2-7; a weak D match, TRBD1 (7 bases). This sample was gathered from a patient who underwent chemoradiotherapy. The CDR3 DNA is TGTGCCATCAGTACAGGGGAGGACTACGAGCAGTACTTC. Translated: CAISTGEDYEQYF.